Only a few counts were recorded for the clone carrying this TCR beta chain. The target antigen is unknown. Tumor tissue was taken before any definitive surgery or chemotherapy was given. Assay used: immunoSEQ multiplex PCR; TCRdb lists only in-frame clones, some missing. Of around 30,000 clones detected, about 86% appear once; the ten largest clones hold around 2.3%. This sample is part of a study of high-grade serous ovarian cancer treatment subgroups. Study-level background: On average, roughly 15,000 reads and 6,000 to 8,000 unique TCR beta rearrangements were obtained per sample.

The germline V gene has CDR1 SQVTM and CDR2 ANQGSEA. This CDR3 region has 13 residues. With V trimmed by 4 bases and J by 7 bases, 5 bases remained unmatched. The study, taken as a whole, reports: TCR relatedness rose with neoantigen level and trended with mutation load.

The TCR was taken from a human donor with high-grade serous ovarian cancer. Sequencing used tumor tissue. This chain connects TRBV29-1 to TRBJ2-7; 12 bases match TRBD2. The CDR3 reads CSVALAGGREQYF. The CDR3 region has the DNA TGCAGCGTTGCCCTAGCGGGAGGGAGAGAGCAGTACTTC.